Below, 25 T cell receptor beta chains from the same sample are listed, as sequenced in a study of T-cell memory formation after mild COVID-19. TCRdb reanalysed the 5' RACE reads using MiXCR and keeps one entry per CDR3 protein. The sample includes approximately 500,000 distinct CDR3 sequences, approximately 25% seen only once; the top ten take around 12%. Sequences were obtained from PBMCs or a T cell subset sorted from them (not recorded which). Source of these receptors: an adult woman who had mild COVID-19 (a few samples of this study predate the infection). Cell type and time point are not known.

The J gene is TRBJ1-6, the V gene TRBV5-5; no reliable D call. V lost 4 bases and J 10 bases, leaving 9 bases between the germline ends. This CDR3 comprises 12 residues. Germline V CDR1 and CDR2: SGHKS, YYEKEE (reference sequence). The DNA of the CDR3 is TGTGCCAGCAGCGTCTCAGGATCACCCCTCCACTTT. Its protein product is CASSVSGSPLHF. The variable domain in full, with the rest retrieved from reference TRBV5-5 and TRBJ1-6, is DAGVTQSPTHLIKTRGQQVTLRCSPISGHKSVSWYQQVLGQGPQFIFQYYEKEERGRGNFPDRFSARQFPNYSSELNVNALLLGDSALYLCASSVSGSPLHFGNGTRLTVT.

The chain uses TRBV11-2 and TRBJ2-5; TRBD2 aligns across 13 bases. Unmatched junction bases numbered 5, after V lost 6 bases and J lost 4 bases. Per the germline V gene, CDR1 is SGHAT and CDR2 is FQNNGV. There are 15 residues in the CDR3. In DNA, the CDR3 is TGTGCCAGCAGATCCGGGACTAGCGGGGTAGAGACCCAGTACTTC. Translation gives CASRSGTSGVETQYF.

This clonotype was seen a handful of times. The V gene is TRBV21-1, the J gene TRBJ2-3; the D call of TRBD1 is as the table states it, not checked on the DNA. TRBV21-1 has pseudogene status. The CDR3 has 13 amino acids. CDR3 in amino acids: CASTPYGTDTQYF. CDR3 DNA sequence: TGTGCCAGCACCCCTTATGGCACAGATACGCAGTATTTT.

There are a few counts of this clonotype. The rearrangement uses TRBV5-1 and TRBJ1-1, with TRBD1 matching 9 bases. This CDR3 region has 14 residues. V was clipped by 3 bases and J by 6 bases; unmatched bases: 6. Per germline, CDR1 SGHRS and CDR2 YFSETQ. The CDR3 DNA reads TGCGCCAGCAGCTCAATCGACAGGGGGGCTGAAGCTTTCTTT. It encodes CASSSIDRGAEAFF.

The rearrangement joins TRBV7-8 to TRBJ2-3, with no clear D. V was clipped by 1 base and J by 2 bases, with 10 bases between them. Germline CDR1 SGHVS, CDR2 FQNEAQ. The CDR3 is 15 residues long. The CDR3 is CASSLEARPTDTQYF. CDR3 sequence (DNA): TGTGCCAGCAGCTTAGAGGCCAGACCCACAGATACGCAGTATTTT.

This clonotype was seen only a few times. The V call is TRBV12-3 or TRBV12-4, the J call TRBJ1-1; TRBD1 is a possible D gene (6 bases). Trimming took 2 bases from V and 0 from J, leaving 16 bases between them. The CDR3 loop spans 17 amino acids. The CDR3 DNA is TGTGCCAGCAGTTTAAGACGGGGACAAAGACTGAACACTGAAGCTTTCTTT. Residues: CASSLRRGQRLNTEAFF.

This chain's CDR3 is CAWSQGQGTDTQYF. CDR3 bases: TGTGCCTGGAGTCAGGGGCAGGGCACAGATACGCAGTATTTT. This sequence joins TRBV30 and TRBJ2-3, with D possibly matching TRBD1 (6 bases). V was shortened by 2 bases and J by 1 base, with 10 bases between the two germline ends. CDR3 size: 14 residues. CDR1 and CDR2 (germline): GTSNPN, SVGIG (reference sequence).

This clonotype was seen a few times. This CDR3 reads CASSFIGGAGDEQFF. The DNA of the CDR3 is TGTGCCAGCAGTTTTATTGGCGGGGCAGGGGATGAGCAGTTCTTC. The chain has TRBV12-3 or TRBV12-4 and TRBJ2-1; D tentatively fits TRBD1 or TRBD2 (6 bases each). The ends were cut back, 3 bases at V and 8 bases at J, with 17 bases in the middle. CDR3 length: 15 amino acids.

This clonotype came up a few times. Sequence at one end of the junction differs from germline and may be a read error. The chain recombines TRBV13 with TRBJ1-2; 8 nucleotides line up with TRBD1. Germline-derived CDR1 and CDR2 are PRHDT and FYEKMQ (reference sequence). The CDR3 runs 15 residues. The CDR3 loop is CVSRQQGGQDYGYTF. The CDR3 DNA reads TGTGTCAGCCGCCAACAGGGGGGGCAGGACTATGGCTACACCTTC.

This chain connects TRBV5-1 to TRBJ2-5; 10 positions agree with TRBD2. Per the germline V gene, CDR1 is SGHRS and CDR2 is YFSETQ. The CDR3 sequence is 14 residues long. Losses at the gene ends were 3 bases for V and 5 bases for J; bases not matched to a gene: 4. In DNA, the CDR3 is TGCGCCAGCAGCTCCCTAGCGGGGGACGAGACCCAGTACTTC. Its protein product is CASSSLAGDETQYF.

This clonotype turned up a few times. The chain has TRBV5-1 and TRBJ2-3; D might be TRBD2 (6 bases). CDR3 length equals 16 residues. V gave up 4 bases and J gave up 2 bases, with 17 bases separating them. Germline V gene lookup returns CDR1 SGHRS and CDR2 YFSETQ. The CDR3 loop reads CASSPGLSTYTDTQYF. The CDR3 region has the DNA TGCGCCAGCAGCCCGGGACTCTCGACTTACACAGATACGCAGTATTTT.

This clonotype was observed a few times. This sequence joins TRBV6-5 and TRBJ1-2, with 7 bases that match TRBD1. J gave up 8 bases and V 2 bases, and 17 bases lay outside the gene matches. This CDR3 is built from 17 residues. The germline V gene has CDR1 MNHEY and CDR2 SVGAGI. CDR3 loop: CASSYGDSSAVRGGYTF. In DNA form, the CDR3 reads TGTGCCAGCAGTTACGGGGACAGCAGCGCCGTACGGGGAGGCTACACCTTC.

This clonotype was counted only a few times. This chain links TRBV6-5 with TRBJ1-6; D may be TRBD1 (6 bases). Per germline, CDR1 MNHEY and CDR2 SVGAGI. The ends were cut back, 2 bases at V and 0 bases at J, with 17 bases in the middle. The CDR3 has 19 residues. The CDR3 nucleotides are TGTGCCAGCAGTTACGCTGGGGGGCCCACTTTCTCCTATAATTCACCCCTCCACTTT. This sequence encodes CASSYAGGPTFSYNSPLHF.

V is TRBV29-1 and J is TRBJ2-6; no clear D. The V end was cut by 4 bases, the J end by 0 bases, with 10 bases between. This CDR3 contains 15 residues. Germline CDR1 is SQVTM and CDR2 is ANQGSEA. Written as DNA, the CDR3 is TGCAGCGTTGGGGCAGACCCCTCTGGGGCCAACGTCCTGACTTTC. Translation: CSVGADPSGANVLTF.

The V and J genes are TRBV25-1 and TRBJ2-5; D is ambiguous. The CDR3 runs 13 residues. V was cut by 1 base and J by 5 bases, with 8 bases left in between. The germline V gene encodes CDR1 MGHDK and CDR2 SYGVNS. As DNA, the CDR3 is TGTGCCAGCAGTGAATCAGGTTCGGAGACCCAGTACTTC. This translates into CASSESGSETQYF.

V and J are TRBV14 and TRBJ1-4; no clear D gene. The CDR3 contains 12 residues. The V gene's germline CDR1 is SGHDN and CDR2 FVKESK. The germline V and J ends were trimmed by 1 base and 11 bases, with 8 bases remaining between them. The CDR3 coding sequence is TGTGCCAGCAGCCAAGTTAAGAGGAAACTGTTTTTT. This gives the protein CASSQVKRKLFF.

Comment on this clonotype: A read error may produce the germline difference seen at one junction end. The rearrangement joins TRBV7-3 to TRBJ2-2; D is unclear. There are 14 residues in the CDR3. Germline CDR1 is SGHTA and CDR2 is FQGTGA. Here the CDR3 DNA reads TGTGCCAGCAGCTTAGTTGCGAAGACCGGGGAGCTGTTTTTT. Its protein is CASSLVAKTGELFF.

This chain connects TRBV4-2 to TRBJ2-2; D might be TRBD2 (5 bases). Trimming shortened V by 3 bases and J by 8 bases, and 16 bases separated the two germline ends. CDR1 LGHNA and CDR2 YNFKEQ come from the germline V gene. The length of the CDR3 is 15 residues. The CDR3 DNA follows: TGTGCCAGCAGCCACCAAGAGGGTGCCTATGGGGAGCTGTTTTTT. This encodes CASSHQEGAYGELFF.

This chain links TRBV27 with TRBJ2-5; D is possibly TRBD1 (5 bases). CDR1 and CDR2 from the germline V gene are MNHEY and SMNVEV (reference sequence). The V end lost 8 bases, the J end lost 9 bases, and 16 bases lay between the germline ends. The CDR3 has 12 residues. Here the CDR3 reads CASAQGSQPQYF. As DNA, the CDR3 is TGTGCCAGCGCCCAGGGCTCCCAGCCCCAGTACTTC.

Here the CDR3 reads CASRLAGGEQFF. The CDR3 nucleotides are TGTGCCAGCAGACTAGCGGGAGGTGAGCAGTTCTTC. The chain joins TRBV11-3 to TRBJ2-1; 12 nucleotides match TRBD2. V trimming: 6 bases; J trimming: 9 bases; junction bases outside the gene matches: 0. CDR3 size: 12 residues. The germline V gene encodes CDR1 SGHNT and CDR2 YENEEA.

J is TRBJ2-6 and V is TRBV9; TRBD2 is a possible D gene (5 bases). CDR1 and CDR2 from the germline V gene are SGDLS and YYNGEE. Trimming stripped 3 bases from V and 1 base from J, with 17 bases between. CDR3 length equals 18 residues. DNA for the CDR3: TGTGCCAGCAGCGACCCCCCGGGGTACACATCTGGGGCCAACGTCCTGACTTTC. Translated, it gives CASSDPPGYTSGANVLTF.

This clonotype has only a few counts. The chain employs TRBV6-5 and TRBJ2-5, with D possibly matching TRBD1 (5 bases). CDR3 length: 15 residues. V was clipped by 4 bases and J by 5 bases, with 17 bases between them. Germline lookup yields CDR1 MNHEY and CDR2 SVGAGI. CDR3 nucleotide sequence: TGTGCCAGCAGTTCCTTGGGGCTCGGCGAGGAGACCCAGTACTTC. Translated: CASSSLGLGEETQYF.

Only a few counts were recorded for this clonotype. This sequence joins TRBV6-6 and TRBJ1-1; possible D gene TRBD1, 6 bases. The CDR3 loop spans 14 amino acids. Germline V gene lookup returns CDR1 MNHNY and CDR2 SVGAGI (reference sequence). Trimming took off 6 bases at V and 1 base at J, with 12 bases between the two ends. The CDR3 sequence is CASRHAQGNTEAFF. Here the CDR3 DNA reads TGTGCCAGCAGACACGCACAGGGGAACACTGAAGCTTTCTTT.

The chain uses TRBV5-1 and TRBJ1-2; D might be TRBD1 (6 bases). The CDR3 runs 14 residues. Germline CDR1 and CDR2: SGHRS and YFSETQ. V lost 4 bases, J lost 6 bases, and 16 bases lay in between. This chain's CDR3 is CASSTGQPVDGYTF. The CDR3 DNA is TGCGCCAGCAGCACCGGACAGCCTGTTGATGGCTACACCTTC. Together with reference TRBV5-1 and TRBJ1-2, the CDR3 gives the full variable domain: KAGVTQTPRYLIKTRGQQVTLSCSPISGHRSVSWYQQTPGQGLQFLFEYFSETQRNKGNFPGRFSGRQFSNSRSEMNVSTLELGDSALYLCASSTGQPVDGYTFGSGTRLTVV.

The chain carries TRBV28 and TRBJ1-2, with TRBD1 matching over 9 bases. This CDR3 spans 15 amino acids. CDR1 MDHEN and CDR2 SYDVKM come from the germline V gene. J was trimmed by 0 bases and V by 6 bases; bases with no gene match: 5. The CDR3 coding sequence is TGTGCCAGCAGGGAGCGGGACAGGGCTAACTATGGCTACACCTTC. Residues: CASRERDRANYGYTF.